A selection of T cell receptor beta chains follows, all from one sample in a study of CD8 T cells in Susac syndrome. One entry per CDR3 protein, called by TCRdb with MiXCR from the immunoSEQ multiplex PCR reads. The sample shows about 210,000 distinct CDR3 sequences, about 96% of them seen only once. The source material was CD4+ T cells from PBMCs. The receptors shown here come from a human donor with multiple sclerosis. The CDR3 runs from the conserved cysteine through the conserved F or W. The order of the fields is J gene, clone size, V gene, D gene, CDR3 protein, CDR3 DNA. A D gene is named only where the DNA matches it firmly. Not all rows give a size; the values are once, few, many and, for expanded clones, a class.

j_gene: TRBJ2-3
abundance: NA
v_gene: TRBV30
d_gene: NA
CDR3aa: CAWSVLGHPRSTDTQYF
CDR3nt: TGTGCCTGGAGTGTACTTGGGCACCCGAGGAGCACAGATACGCAGTATTTT

j_gene: TRBJ1-5
abundance: NA
v_gene: TRBV3-1
d_gene: NA
CDR3aa: CASSQDQPAFGNQPQHF
CDR3nt: TGTGCCAGCAGCCAAGACCAACCGGCCTTCGGCAATCAGCCCCAGCATTTT

j_gene: TRBJ2-5
abundance: NA
v_gene: TRBV20-1
d_gene: TRBD1
CDR3aa: CSASQGATQYF
CDR3nt: TGCAGTGCTAGTCAGGGGGCGACCCAGTACTTC

j_gene: TRBJ1-1
abundance: NA
v_gene: TRBV2
d_gene: NA
CDR3aa: CASSVNRVNTEAFF
CDR3nt: TGTGCCAGCAGTGTGAACAGGGTGAACACTGAAGCTTTCTTT

j_gene: TRBJ1-4
abundance: NA
v_gene: TRBV3-1
d_gene: NA
CDR3aa: CASSTVSANEKLFF
CDR3nt: TGTGCCAGCAGCACGGTGTCGGCTAATGAAAAACTGTTTTTT

j_gene: TRBJ2-5
abundance: NA
v_gene: TRBV20-1
d_gene: NA
CDR3aa: CSARVPPSETQYF
CDR3nt: TGCAGTGCTAGAGTGCCCCCGTCGGAGACCCAGTACTTC

j_gene: TRBJ1-1
abundance: NA
v_gene: TRBV12-3/TRBV12-4
d_gene: TRBD1
CDR3aa: CASRTGTDTEAFF
CDR3nt: TGTGCCAGCAGGACAGGGACGGACACTGAAGCTTTCTTT

j_gene: TRBJ2-7
abundance: NA
v_gene: TRBV5-6
d_gene: NA
CDR3aa: CASSQFRVYEQYF
CDR3nt: TGTGCCAGCAGCCAGTTCAGGGTCTACGAGCAGTACTTC

j_gene: TRBJ2-4
abundance: NA
v_gene: TRBV20-1
d_gene: TRBD2
CDR3aa: CSVSAGELAKNIQYF
CDR3nt: TGCAGTGTGTCAGCGGGAGAGCTAGCCAAAAACATTCAGTACTTC

j_gene: TRBJ2-1
abundance: NA
v_gene: TRBV7-9
d_gene: NA
CDR3aa: CASSFAPTPSSYNEQFF
CDR3nt: TGTGCCAGCAGCTTTGCCCCGACCCCAAGCTCCTACAATGAGCAGTTCTTC

j_gene: TRBJ1-2
abundance: once
v_gene: TRBV27
d_gene: NA
CDR3aa: CASSLKFTRIGGYTF
CDR3nt: TGTGCCAGCAGTTTAAAATTCACCCGAATAGGTGGCTACACCTTC

j_gene: TRBJ1-2
abundance: NA
v_gene: TRBV7-2
d_gene: NA
CDR3aa: CASSQGRQTSRGGYTF
CDR3nt: TGTGCCAGCAGCCAGGGCCGGCAGACCTCGAGGGGTGGCTACACCTTC

j_gene: TRBJ2-6
abundance: NA
v_gene: TRBV20-1
d_gene: NA
CDR3aa: CSARERASGANVLTF
CDR3nt: TGCAGTGCTAGAGAGAGGGCTTCAGGGGCCAACGTCCTGACTTTC

j_gene: TRBJ2-7
abundance: NA
v_gene: TRBV3-1
d_gene: TRBD1
CDR3aa: CASSRGQGAHEQYF
CDR3nt: TGTGCCAGCAGCCGCGGACAGGGGGCACACGAGCAGTACTTC

j_gene: TRBJ2-5
abundance: NA
v_gene: TRBV29-1
d_gene: NA
CDR3aa: CSVRQGGGKTQYF
CDR3nt: TGCAGCGTGCGCCAGGGGGGCGGAAAGACCCAGTACTTC

j_gene: TRBJ2-1
abundance: NA
v_gene: TRBV7-2
d_gene: NA
CDR3aa: CASSFRRENEQFF
CDR3nt: TGTGCCAGCAGCTTTAGGCGGGAAAATGAGCAGTTCTTC

j_gene: TRBJ2-5
abundance: NA
v_gene: TRBV20-1
d_gene: NA
CDR3aa: CSARDPGKETQYF
CDR3nt: TGCAGTGCTAGAGATCCCGGCAAAGAGACCCAGTACTTC

j_gene: TRBJ1-4
abundance: NA
v_gene: TRBV29-1
d_gene: NA
CDR3aa: CSANKGEKLFF
CDR3nt: TGCAGCGCTAACAAGGGGGAAAAACTGTTTTTT

j_gene: TRBJ1-2
abundance: NA
v_gene: TRBV14
d_gene: NA
CDR3aa: CASSQSGGGYTF
CDR3nt: TGTGCCAGCAGCCAATCTGGGGGCGGCTACACCTTC

j_gene: TRBJ2-7
abundance: once
v_gene: TRBV20-1
d_gene: NA
CDR3aa: CSPRGPYEQYF
CDR3nt: TGCAGTCCCCGAGGACCCTACGAGCAGTACTTC

j_gene: TRBJ2-7
abundance: NA
v_gene: TRBV12-3/TRBV12-4
d_gene: TRBD1
CDR3aa: CASSRTGGRHEQYF
CDR3nt: TGTGCCAGCAGCCGGACAGGGGGCAGGCACGAGCAGTACTTC

j_gene: TRBJ2-1
abundance: NA
v_gene: TRBV3-1
d_gene: TRBD1
CDR3aa: CASSQTGTATYNEQFF
CDR3nt: TGTGCCAGCAGCCAAACCGGGACAGCAACCTACAATGAGCAGTTCTTC

j_gene: TRBJ1-3
abundance: NA
v_gene: TRBV15
d_gene: TRBD1
CDR3aa: CATSRDRGSGNTIYF
CDR3nt: TGTGCCACCAGCAGAGACAGGGGGTCTGGAAACACCATATATTTT

j_gene: TRBJ2-1
abundance: NA
v_gene: TRBV3-1
d_gene: NA
CDR3aa: CASSQPGPHREQFF
CDR3nt: TGTGCCAGCAGCCAACCGGGACCCCATCGGGAGCAGTTCTTC

j_gene: TRBJ2-7
abundance: NA
v_gene: TRBV28
d_gene: NA
CDR3aa: CASSLQSSYEQYF
CDR3nt: TGTGCCAGCAGTCTCCAGAGTTCCTACGAGCAGTACTTC

j_gene: TRBJ2-2
abundance: NA
v_gene: TRBV2
d_gene: TRBD1
CDR3aa: CASSWTGWSNTGELFF
CDR3nt: TGTGCCAGCAGTTGGACAGGGTGGTCGAACACCGGGGAGCTGTTTTTT

j_gene: TRBJ2-7
abundance: NA
v_gene: TRBV20-1
d_gene: NA
CDR3aa: CSARDSAAPRVYEQYF
CDR3nt: TGCAGTGCTAGAGATTCGGCAGCGCCTCGAGTATACGAGCAGTACTTC

j_gene: TRBJ2-7
abundance: NA
v_gene: TRBV11-2
d_gene: NA
CDR3aa: CASSTNQRAYEQYF
CDR3nt: TGTGCCAGCAGCACCAACCAGCGGGCCTACGAGCAGTACTTC

j_gene: TRBJ2-1
abundance: NA
v_gene: TRBV3-1
d_gene: NA
CDR3aa: CASGQTTSSYNEQFF
CDR3nt: TGTGCCAGCGGCCAGACCACGAGCTCCTACAATGAGCAGTTCTTC

j_gene: TRBJ2-7
abundance: NA
v_gene: TRBV12-3/TRBV12-4
d_gene: TRBD2
CDR3aa: CASSLAGGSIYEQYF
CDR3nt: TGTGCCAGCAGTTTGGCGGGAGGGTCTATCTACGAGCAGTACTTC

j_gene: TRBJ1-2
abundance: NA
v_gene: TRBV27
d_gene: TRBD1
CDR3aa: CASRDRAHYGYTF
CDR3nt: TGTGCCAGCAGGGACAGGGCTCACTATGGCTACACCTTC

j_gene: TRBJ2-7
abundance: NA
v_gene: TRBV6-5
d_gene: NA
CDR3aa: CASGPGYSYEQYF
CDR3nt: TGTGCCAGCGGACCGGGCTACTCCTACGAGCAGTACTTC

j_gene: TRBJ1-2
abundance: NA
v_gene: TRBV7-9
d_gene: NA
CDR3aa: CASSLEVHGYTF
CDR3nt: TGTGCCAGCAGCTTAGAGGTCCATGGCTACACCTTC

j_gene: TRBJ1-5
abundance: NA
v_gene: TRBV20-1
d_gene: NA
CDR3aa: CSALGLGGQPQHF
CDR3nt: TGCAGTGCACTGGGATTGGGAGGTCAGCCCCAGCATTTT

j_gene: TRBJ2-3
abundance: NA
v_gene: TRBV7-9
d_gene: NA
CDR3aa: CASSGREGSIVTDTQYF
CDR3nt: TGTGCCAGCAGCGGTAGAGAGGGGAGCATCGTCACAGATACGCAGTATTTT

j_gene: TRBJ2-7
abundance: once
v_gene: TRBV28
d_gene: NA
CDR3aa: CASSDRRAQYF
CDR3nt: TGTGCCAGCAGTGACCGACGGGCGCAGTACTTC

j_gene: TRBJ2-1
abundance: NA
v_gene: TRBV20-1
d_gene: TRBD2
CDR3aa: CSAYGLAGGREQFF
CDR3nt: TGCAGTGCCTACGGACTAGCGGGGGGGAGGGAGCAGTTCTTC